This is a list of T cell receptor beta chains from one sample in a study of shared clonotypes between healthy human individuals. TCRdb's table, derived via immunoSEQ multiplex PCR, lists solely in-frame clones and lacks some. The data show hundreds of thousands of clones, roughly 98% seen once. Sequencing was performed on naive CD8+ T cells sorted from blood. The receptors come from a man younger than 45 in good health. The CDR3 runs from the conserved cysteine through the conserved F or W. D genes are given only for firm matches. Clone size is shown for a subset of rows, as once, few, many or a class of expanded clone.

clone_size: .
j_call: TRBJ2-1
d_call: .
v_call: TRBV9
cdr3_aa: CASSVGGGRLYNEQFF
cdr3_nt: TGTGCCAGCAGCGTAGGTGGGGGGCGTCTATACAATGAGCAGTTCTTC

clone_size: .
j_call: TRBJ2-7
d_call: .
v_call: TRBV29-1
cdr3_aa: CSVVRNYEQYF
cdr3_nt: TGCAGCGTTGTCCGGAACTACGAGCAGTACTTC

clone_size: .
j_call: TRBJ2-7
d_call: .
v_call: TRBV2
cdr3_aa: CASMASTYEQYF
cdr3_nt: TGTGCCAGCATGGCCAGTACCTACGAGCAGTACTTC

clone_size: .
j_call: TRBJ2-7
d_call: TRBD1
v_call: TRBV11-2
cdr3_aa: CASSPRTGGDEQYF
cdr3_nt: TGTGCCAGCAGCCCAAGGACAGGGGGAGACGAGCAGTACTTC

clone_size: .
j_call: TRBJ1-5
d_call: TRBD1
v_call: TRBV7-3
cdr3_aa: CASSTGTGVFSRQPQHF
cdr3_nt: TGTGCCAGCAGCACCGGGACAGGGGTATTTTCGCGGCAGCCCCAGCATTTT

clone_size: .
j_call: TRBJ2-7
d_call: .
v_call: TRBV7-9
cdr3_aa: CASSLVSGTFTYEQYF
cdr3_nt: TGTGCCAGCAGCTTAGTATCCGGGACATTCACCTACGAGCAGTACTTC

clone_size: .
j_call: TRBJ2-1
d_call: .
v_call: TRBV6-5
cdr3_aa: CASSYHHEQFF
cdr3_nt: TGTGCCAGCAGTTATCACCATGAGCAGTTCTTC

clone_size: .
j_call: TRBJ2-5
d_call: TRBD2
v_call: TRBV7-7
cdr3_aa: CASSLGTRAQETQYF
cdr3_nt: TGTGCCAGCAGCTTAGGGACTAGGGCACAAGAGACCCAGTACTTC

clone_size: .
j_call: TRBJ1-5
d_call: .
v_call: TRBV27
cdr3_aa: CASSLSNQPQHF
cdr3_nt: TGTGCCAGCAGTTTAAGCAATCAGCCCCAGCATTTT

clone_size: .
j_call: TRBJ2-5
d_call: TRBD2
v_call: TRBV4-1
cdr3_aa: CASSPTSGKETQYF
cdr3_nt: TGCGCCAGCAGCCCTACTAGCGGGAAAGAGACCCAGTACTTC

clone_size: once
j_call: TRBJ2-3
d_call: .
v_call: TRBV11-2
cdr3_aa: CASSLGPPDTQYF
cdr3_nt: TGTGCCAGCAGCTTAGGTCCCCCAGATACGCAGTATTTT

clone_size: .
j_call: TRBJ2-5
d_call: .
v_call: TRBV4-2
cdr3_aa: CASSQEYPSTIGRETQYF
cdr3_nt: TGTGCCAGCAGCCAAGAATATCCTTCCACCATCGGGAGAGAGACCCAGTACTTC

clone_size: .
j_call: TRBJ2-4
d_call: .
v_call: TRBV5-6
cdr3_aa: CASSLGYIQYF
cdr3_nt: TGTGCCAGCAGCTTGGGATACATTCAGTACTTC

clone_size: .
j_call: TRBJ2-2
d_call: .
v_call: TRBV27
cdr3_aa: CASSFLGELFF
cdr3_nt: TGTGCCAGCAGTTTTCTCGGGGAGCTGTTTTTT

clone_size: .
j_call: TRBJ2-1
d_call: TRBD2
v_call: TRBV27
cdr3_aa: CASSPRTSGRWDEQFF
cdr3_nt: TGTGCCAGCAGTCCACGGACTAGCGGGAGGTGGGATGAGCAGTTCTTC

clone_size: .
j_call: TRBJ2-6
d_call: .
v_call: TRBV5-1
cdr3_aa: CASSGGYSGANVLTF
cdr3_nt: TGCGCCAGCAGCGGAGGGTACTCTGGGGCCAACGTCCTGACTTTC

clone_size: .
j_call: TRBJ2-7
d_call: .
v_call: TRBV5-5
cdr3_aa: CASSGGGYSSYEQYF
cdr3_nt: TGTGCCAGCAGCGGGGGAGGTTATAGCTCCTACGAGCAGTACTTC

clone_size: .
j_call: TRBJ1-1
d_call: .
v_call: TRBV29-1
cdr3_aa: CSVEMGSTEAFF
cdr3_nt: TGCAGCGTTGAGATGGGGAGCACTGAAGCTTTCTTT

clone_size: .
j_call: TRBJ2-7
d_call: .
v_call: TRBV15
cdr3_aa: CATSFSGIAYEQYF
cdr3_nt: TGTGCCACCAGCTTTTCCGGGATCGCCTACGAGCAGTACTTC

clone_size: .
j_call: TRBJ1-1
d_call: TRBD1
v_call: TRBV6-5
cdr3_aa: CASSTGGRTEAFF
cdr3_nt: TGTGCCAGCAGTACAGGGGGCCGAACTGAAGCTTTCTTT

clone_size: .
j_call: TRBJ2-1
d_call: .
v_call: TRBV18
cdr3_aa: CASSPSGPDEQFF
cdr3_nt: TGTGCCAGCTCACCTTCAGGGCCTGATGAGCAGTTCTTC

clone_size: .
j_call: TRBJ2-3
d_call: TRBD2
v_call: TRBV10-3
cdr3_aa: CAISEAGVADTQYF
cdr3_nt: TGTGCCATCAGTGAGGCGGGAGTGGCAGATACGCAGTATTTT

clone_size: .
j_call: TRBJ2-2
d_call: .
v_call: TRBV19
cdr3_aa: CASSTLGQEGTGELFF
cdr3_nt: TGTGCCAGTAGTACACTCGGACAGGAGGGGACCGGGGAGCTGTTTTTT

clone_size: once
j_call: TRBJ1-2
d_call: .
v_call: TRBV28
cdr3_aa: CASSFQGYGYTF
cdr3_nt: TGTGCCAGCAGTTTTCAGGGGTACGGCTACACCTTC

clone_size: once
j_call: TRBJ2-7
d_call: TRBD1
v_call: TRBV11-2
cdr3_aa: CASSLVNTGGEQYF
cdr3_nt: TGTGCCAGCAGCTTAGTTAATACAGGGGGCGAGCAGTACTTC

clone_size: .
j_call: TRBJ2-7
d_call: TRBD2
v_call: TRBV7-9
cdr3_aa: CASSSPGLAGTEQYF
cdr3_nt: TGTGCCAGCAGCTCACCGGGACTAGCGGGTACCGAGCAGTACTTC

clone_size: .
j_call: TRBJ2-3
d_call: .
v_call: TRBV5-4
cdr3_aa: CASSLDLEGADTQYF
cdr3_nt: TGTGCCAGCAGCTTGGACCTAGAAGGGGCAGATACGCAGTATTTT

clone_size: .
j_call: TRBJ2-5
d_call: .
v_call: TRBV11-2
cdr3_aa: CASSDQFQETQYF
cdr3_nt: TGTGCCAGCTCTGATCAGTTTCAAGAGACCCAGTACTTC

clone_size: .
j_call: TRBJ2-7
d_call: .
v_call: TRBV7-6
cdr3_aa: CASSLGSGAAYEQYF
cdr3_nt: TGTGCCAGCAGCTTAGGCTCGGGAGCGGCTTACGAGCAGTACTTC

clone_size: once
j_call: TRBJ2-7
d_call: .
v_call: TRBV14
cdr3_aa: CASSSQGGAYEQYF
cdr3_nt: TGTGCCAGCAGCTCCCAGGGGGGAGCCTACGAGCAGTACTTC

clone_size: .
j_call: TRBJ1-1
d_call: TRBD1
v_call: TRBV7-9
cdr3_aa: CASSLAQGVNTEAFF
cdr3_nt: TGTGCCAGCAGCTTAGCCCAGGGGGTGAACACTGAAGCTTTCTTT

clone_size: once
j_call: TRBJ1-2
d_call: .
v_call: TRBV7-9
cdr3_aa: CASTHTAGYDGYTF
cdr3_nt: TGTGCCAGCACCCACACGGCGGGGTATGATGGCTACACCTTC

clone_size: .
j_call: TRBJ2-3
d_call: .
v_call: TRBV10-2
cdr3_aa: CATAPPRRSYTDTQYF
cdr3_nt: TGCGCCACCGCCCCCCCCCGGCGCTCATACACAGATACGCAGTATTTT

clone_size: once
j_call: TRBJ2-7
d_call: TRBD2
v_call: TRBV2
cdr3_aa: CASSEGGLAGESSYEQYF
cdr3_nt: TGTGCCAGCAGTGAAGGCGGACTAGCGGGAGAGAGCTCCTACGAGCAGTACTTC

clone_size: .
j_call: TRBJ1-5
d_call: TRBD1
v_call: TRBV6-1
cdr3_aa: CASFTQGASNQPQHF
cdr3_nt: TGTGCCAGCTTTACTCAGGGGGCAAGCAATCAGCCCCAGCATTTT

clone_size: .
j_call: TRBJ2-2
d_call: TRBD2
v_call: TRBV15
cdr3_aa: CATSSPGLAGLGAGELFF
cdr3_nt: TGTGCCACCAGCAGCCCGGGACTAGCGGGTTTGGGGGCCGGGGAGCTGTTTTTT

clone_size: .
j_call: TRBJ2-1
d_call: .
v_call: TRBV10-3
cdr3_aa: CAIRGEGDNEQFF
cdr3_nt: TGTGCCATCAGGGGGGAAGGAGACAATGAGCAGTTCTTC